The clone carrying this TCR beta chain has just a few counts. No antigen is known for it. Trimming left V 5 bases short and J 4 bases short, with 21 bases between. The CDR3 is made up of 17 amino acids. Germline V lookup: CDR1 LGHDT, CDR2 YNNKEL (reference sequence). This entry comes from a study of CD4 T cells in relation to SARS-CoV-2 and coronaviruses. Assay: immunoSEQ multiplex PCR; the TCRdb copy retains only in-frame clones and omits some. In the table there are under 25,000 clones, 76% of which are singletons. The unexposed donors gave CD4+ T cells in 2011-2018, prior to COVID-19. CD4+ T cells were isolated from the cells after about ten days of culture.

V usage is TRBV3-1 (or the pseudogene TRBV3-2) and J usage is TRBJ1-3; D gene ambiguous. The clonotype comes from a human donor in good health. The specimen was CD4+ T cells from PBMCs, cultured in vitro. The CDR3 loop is CASSKVGRMEIGNTIYF. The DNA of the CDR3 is TGTGCCAGCAGCAAAGTAGGCCGAATGGAAATCGGAAACACCATATATTTT.